This T cell receptor beta chain was retrieved from a study of blood T cell repertoires in COVID-19. Overall study context: Specimens from acute and convalescent COVID-19 originated in the United States, Italy and Spain. In each case, the material was cDNA or gDNA derived from T cells, B-cell-depleted T cells, or PBMCs.

The germline V gene encodes CDR1 MGHRA and CDR2 YSYEKL. V was pared by 3 bases and J by 0 bases, with 13 bases between. This CDR3 is built from 16 residues. How the authors handled the data: Nucleated cell counts were estimated from reference gene primer amplification. The assay was immunoSEQ multiplex PCR, and TCRdb's table has in-frame clones only and misses some. The V and J calls and clone size are taken from that table; D and trimming were inferred from the DNA. The data hold 150,000 to 200,000 clones, with around 87% observed a single time. Sample: peripheral blood. This clonotype was sampled from a woman aged 18 to 35 who had recovered from COVID-19. V and J are TRBV4-1 and TRBJ2-3; D unresolved. The CDR3 region has the DNA TGCGCCAGCAGCCACCTCGTTGCGCCTAGCACAGATACGCAGTATTTT. This encodes CASSHLVAPSTDTQYF.